This T cell receptor (beta chain) was captured by sequencing in a study of CXCR3-negative and CXCR3-positive naive CD8 T cells (dated by TCRdb to between 2019 and 2020). Some background on the complete study: Some 150 million TRB reads were obtained in total, roughly 1.5 +/- 0.3 million reads per library. The diversity and physicochemical repertoire analyses included 11 donors pooled from two independent experiments. The TRBV-TRBJ cluster analysis covered naive subsets from several donors and memory cells from 3 donors.

For each CD8+ T cell subset, flow sorting was done in triplicate, and under 350,000 cells per subset went directly into RLT lysis buffer. Naive CD8+ T cells were defined stringently as CD45RO-CCR7+CD27+CD95- to exclude memory contaminants. Peripheral blood mononuclear cells were isolated from buffy coats by standard density gradient centrifugation. Naive CXCR3-negative and CXCR3-positive CD8+ T cells were flow-sorted on a FACSAria III. An RNeasy Mini Kit was used to extract total RNA from the sorted cells. On this clonotype: Its recognized antigen is unknown.

The CDR3 holds 13 amino acids from the cysteine to the phenylalanine. DNA is not on record. The germline V gene supplies CDR1 MGHRA and CDR2 YSYEKL. The data were produced on a NextSeq 550. The Human TCR Profiling Kit (MiLaboratory) was used to prepare UMI-labeled 5' RACE TRB cDNA libraries. The full amount of extracted RNA was used for cDNA synthesis, and the full amount of resulting cDNA was used for PCR amplification. Libraries were prepared in parallel using an identical number of PCR cycles. In the paper's pipeline: With a minimum of two reads required per UMI, MIGEC and MiXCR pulled out about 50,000 +/- 9,200 unique UMI-labeled TRB cDNA molecules from each library. On average, each library contained approximately 40,000 +/- 10,000 functional in-frame TRB CDR3 nucleotide clonotypes without stop codons. After downsampling to 5000 UMI-labeled TRB molecules per sample, diversity metrics such as normalized Shannon-Wiener and Chao1 were calculated in VDJtools. VDJtools was used to calculate clonotype-size-weighted physicochemical properties of the central five CDR3 residues, namely interaction energy, strength, volume and Kidera factor 4. Once TCRdb had reprocessed the reads, it stored one entry per CDR3 protein sequence and supplied no DNA. The V and J calls, along with clone size, are taken from TCRdb and not from the paper's own processing. This sample's listing comprises about 94,000 distinct CDR3 sequences. The top ten clones comprise 0.53% of the sample.

The study at large found these results: Because surface CD5, which is linked to self-reactivity in mice, was comparable between the naive subsets, TCR interaction strength was also inferred from TRB CDR3 physicochemical properties. Repertoire diversity was comparably high in both naive subsets but much lower in memory CD8+ T cells. Compared with CXCR3-negative naive cells, CXCR3-positive naive cells had TRB CDR3s with higher hydrophobicity (lower Kidera factor 4), lower energy, and higher strength and volume indices. CXCR3 expression partially decreased after cryopreservation, so most assays used freshly isolated PBMCs. Naive CXCR3-negative and CXCR3-positive cells from the same donor showed similar TRBV-TRBJ usage, whereas memory cells showed distinct patterns.

Specimen: naive CXCR3+ CD8+ T cells from blood. Interpreted using the paper, the cell subset or site label stands for: CD45RO-CCR7+CD27+CD95- naive CD8+ T cells expressing CXCR3 (TNR3+). This TCR was sampled from a human donor in good health. Some clones in this sample may be carry-over from other donors' samples. The chain is assembled from TRBV4-1 and TRBJ2-1. CDR3 loop: CATAGTLRNEQFF.